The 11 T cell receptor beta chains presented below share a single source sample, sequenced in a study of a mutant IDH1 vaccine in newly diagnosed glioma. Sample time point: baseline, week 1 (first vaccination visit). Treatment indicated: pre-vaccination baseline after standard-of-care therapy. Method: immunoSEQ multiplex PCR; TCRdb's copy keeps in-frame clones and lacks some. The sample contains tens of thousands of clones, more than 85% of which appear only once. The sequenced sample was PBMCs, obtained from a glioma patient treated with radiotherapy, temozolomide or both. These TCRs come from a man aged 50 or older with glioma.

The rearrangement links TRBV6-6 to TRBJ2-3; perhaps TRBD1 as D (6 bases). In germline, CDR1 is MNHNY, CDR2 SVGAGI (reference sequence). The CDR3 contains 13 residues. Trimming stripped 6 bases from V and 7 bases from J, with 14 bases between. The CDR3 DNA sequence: TGTGCCAGCAGCGCAGGGGCGGGTTATACGCAGTATTTT. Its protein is CASSAGAGYTQYF.

CDR3 in DNA: TGCGCCAGCAGCTTGGATCCAGGGGAGTCCGATACGCAGTATTTT. Translation gives CASSLDPGESDTQYF. The V call is TRBV5-1, the J call TRBJ2-3; a possible D gene is TRBD1 (6 bases). CDR1 is SGHRS, CDR2 YFSETQ, per germline. This CDR3 has 15 residues. V lost 0 bases and J lost 6, with 14 bases in between.

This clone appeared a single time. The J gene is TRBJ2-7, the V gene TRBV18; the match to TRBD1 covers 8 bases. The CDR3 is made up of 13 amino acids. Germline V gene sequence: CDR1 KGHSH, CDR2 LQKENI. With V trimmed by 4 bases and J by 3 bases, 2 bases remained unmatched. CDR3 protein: CASSLGTGYEQYF. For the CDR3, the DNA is TGTGCCAGCTCACTGGGGACAGGCTACGAGCAGTACTTC.

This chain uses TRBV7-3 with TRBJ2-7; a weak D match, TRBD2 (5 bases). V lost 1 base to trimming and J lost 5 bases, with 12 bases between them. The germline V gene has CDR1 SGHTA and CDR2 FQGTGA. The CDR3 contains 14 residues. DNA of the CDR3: TGTGCCAGCAGCTTAAGGGCGGGCCGGGACGAGCAGTACTTC. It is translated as CASSLRAGRDEQYF.

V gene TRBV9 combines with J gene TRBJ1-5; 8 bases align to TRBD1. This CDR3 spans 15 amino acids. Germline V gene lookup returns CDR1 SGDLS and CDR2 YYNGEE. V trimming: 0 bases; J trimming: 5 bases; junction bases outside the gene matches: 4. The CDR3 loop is CASSVGTGRHQPQHF. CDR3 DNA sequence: TGTGCCAGCAGCGTAGGGACAGGGAGACATCAGCCCCAGCATTTT.

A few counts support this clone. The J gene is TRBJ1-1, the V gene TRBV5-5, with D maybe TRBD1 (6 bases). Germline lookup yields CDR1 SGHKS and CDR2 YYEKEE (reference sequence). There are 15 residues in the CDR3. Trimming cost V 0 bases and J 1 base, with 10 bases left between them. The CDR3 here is CASSLVTGQNTEAFF. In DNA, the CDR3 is TGTGCCAGCAGCTTGGTCACGGGACAGAACACTGAAGCTTTCTTT.

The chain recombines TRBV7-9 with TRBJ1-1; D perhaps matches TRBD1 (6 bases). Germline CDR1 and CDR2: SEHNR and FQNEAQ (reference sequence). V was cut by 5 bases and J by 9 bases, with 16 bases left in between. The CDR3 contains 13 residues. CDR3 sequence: CASSPVDSLQAFF. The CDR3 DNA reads TGTGCCAGCAGCCCGGTGGACAGCCTTCAAGCTTTCTTT.

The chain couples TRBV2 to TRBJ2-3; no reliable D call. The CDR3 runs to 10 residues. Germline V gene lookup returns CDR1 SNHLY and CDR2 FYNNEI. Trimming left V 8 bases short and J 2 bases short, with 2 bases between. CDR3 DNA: TGTGCCAGCCTCACAGATACGCAGTATTTT. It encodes CASLTDTQYF.

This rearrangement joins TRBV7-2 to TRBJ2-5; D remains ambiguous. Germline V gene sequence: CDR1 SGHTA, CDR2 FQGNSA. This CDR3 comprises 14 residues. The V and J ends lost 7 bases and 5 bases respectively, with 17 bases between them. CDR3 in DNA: TGTGCCAGCACCCACTCAGGCCCCGGGGAGACCCAGTACTTC. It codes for CASTHSGPGETQYF.

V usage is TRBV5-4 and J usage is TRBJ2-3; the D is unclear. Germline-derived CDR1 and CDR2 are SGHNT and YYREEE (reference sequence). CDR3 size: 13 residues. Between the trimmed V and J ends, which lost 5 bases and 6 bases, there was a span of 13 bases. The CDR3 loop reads CASRTLDPDTQYF. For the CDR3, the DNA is TGTGCCAGCAGGACTCTAGATCCGGATACGCAGTATTTT.

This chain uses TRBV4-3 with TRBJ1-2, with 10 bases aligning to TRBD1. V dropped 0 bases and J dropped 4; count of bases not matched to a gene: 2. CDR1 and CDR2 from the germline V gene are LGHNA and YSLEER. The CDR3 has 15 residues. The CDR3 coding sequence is TGCGCCAGCAGCCAAGAAGGGGACAGGGGCTATGGCTACACCTTC. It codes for CASSQEGDRGYGYTF.